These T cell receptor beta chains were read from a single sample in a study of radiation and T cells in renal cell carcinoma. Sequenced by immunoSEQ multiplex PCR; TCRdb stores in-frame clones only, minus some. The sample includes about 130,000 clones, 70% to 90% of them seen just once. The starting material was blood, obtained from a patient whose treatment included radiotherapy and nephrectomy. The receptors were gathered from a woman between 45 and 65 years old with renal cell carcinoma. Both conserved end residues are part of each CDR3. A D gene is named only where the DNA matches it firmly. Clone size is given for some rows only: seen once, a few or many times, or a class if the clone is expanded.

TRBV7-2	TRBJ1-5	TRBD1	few	TGTGCCAGCAGCCCTGACAGGGAACAGCCCCAGCATTTT	CASSPDREQPQHF
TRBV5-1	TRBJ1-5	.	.	TGCGCCAGCAGCTTGGCGGGGGGATGGAGTCAGCCCCAGCATTTT	CASSLAGGWSQPQHF
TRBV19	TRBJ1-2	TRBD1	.	TGTGCCAGTAGTTTACCGGGACAGGGATCTGGCTACACCTTC	CASSLPGQGSGYTF
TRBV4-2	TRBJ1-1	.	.	TGTGCCAGCAGCCAAGATTCATGGAGGGGTAGTTACACTGAAGCTTTCTTT	CASSQDSWRGSYTEAFF
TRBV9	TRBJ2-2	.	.	TGTGCCAGCAGCCTATTCCGGGACGCTAACACCGGGGAGCTGTTTTTT	CASSLFRDANTGELFF
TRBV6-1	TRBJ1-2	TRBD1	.	TGTGCCAGCAGTGGGACAGGGTTATATGGCTACACCTTC	CASSGTGLYGYTF
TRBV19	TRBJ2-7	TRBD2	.	TGTGCCAGTAGTATAGGGACTAGCGGGGGGTACGAGCAGTACTTC	CASSIGTSGGYEQYF
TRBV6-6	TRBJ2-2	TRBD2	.	TGTGCCAGCAGTAGACTAGCGGCGAACACCGGGGAGCTGTTTTTT	CASSRLAANTGELFF
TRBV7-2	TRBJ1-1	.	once	TGTGCCAGCAGCTTTGATATCCGATGGGAAGCTTTCTTT	CASSFDIRWEAFF
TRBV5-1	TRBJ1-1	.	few	TGCGCCAGCAGCTCTGGGCCCAACTCGGCTGAAGCTTTCTTT	CASSSGPNSAEAFF
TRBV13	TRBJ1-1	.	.	TGTGCCAGCAGCTTAGGGGTAGACAGTGAAGCTTTCTTT	CASSLGVDSEAFF
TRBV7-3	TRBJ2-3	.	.	TGTGCCAGCAGCCCTCGCGGAGCCACAGATACGCAGTATTTT	CASSPRGATDTQYF
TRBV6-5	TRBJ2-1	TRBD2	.	TGTGCCAGCAGTTTTGAACTAGGGAGGGATGAGCAGTTCTTC	CASSFELGRDEQFF
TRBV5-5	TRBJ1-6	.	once	TGTGCCAGCAGCTGGACGTCGGATGATGGCTCACCCCTCCACTTT	CASSWTSDDGSPLHF